The 25 T cell receptor beta chains below come from one sample, sequenced in a study of Graves' ophthalmopathy and Graves' hyperthyroidism. The authors amplified TCR beta CDR3 regions from RNA transcripts. HTBI primers were employed in first-round RT-PCR, then a second-round multiplex PCR followed. TCRdb re-derived calls from the multiplex PCR reads in MiXCR, one entry per CDR3 protein. The sample carries about 180,000 distinct CDR3 sequences, less than 45% recorded once. What was sequenced was peripheral blood. These receptors all stem from a woman in her forties with Graves' ophthalmopathy.

This sequence joins TRBV6-1 and TRBJ2-5; D remains ambiguous. CDR1 and CDR2 (germline): MNHNS, SASEGT. The V and J ends lost 6 bases and 3 bases respectively, with 11 bases between them. The CDR3 sequence is 13 residues long. The CDR3 bases are TGTGCCAGCAGGGTCCCGGTCGAAGAGACCCAGTACTTC. This encodes CASRVPVEETQYF.

This clonotype was seen once. This rearrangement joins TRBV7-6 to TRBJ2-5; D is ambiguous. CDR1 and CDR2 from the germline V gene are SGHVS and FNYEAQ. The germline V and J ends were trimmed by 5 bases and 4 bases, with 17 bases remaining between them. The CDR3 sequence is 15 residues long. The CDR3 reads CASSPNRAAGETQYF. In DNA, the CDR3 is TGTGCCAGCAGCCCGAACCGTGCGGCCGGAGAGACCCAGTACTTC.

In its sample, this clonotype was seen many times. CDR3 DNA sequence: TGCGCCAGCAGCTTCGGGACCGGCACCTACGAGCAGTACTTC. Translation gives CASSFGTGTYEQYF. V usage is TRBV5-1 and J usage is TRBJ2-7; D is possibly TRBD1 or TRBD2 (5 bases each). The CDR3 length is 14 residues. V was cut by 2 bases and J by 2 bases, with 11 bases left in between. Germline V lookup: CDR1 SGHRS, CDR2 YFSETQ.

This clonotype was seen many times. The chain carries TRBV4-1 and TRBJ1-1; D possibly corresponds to TRBD1 (6 bases). From germline, CDR1 is MGHRA and CDR2 YSYEKL. V was shortened by 2 bases and J by 2 bases, with 21 bases between the two germline ends. The CDR3 runs to 18 residues. The CDR3 sequence: CASSQIPAKNRVNTEAFF. In DNA, the CDR3 is TGCGCCAGCAGCCAAATCCCTGCAAAAAACAGGGTAAACACTGAAGCTTTCTTT.

This clonotype occurred many times. The J gene is TRBJ2-7, the V gene TRBV2; D gene uncertain. V lost 5 bases to trimming and J lost 3 bases, with 8 bases between them. Germline CDR1 SNHLY, CDR2 FYNNEI. This CDR3 contains 12 residues. The CDR3 DNA follows: TGTGCCAGCAGTCTAAACCACTACGAGCAGTACTTC. Translating it yields CASSLNHYEQYF.

This clonotype was observed at least ten times. This chain links TRBV25-1 with TRBJ2-7; TRBD1 matches 10 bases. The CDR3 spans 17 residues. The J segment lost 6 bases and the V segment lost 3 bases, leaving 14 bases of the junction unmatched. The germline gives CDR1 MGHDK, CDR2 SYGVNS. The CDR3 DNA follows: TGTGCCAGCAGTGACCTCGGGGACAGGGGCCTTATGTCCGAGCAGTACTTC. It yields the protein CASSDLGDRGLMSEQYF.

The CDR3 DNA reads TGTGCCACCAGTGATTTCACGGGGTTGGGGCCCCAGCATTTT. Its protein is CATSDFTGLGPQHF. This rearrangement joins TRBV24-1 to TRBJ1-5; D is uncertain. The CDR3 runs 14 residues. Germline CDR1 reads KGHDR; CDR2 reads SFDVKD. V was shortened by 1 base and J by 9 bases, with 12 bases between the two germline ends.

J is TRBJ1-2 and V is TRBV12-3 or TRBV12-4; D gene unclear. V was clipped by 0 bases and J by 4 bases, with 12 bases between them. The CDR3 is made up of 15 amino acids. The CDR3 nucleotides read TGTGCCAGCAGTTTAGCGGCCCCCAGCAGCTATGGCTACACCTTC. It codes for CASSLAAPSSYGYTF.

This clonotype was counted many times. This chain connects TRBV4-3 to TRBJ1-1, with 7 bases aligning to TRBD1. J was trimmed by 2 bases and V by 3 bases; bases with no gene match: 6. CDR1 and CDR2 from the germline V gene are LGHNA and YSLEER. CDR3 size: 15 residues. The DNA of the CDR3 is TGCGCCAGCAGCCACACCGGGACAGCAAACACTGAAGCTTTCTTT. Its translation: CASSHTGTANTEAFF.

This clonotype came up once. V and J are TRBV24-1 and TRBJ1-1; possible D gene TRBD1, 5 bases. V was trimmed by 3 bases and J by 10 bases, leaving 14 bases between them. The CDR3 runs to 13 residues. CDR1 is KGHDR, CDR2 SFDVKD, per germline. Written as DNA, the CDR3 is TGTGCCACCAGTGATCCCGTGAAGGGGAGAGCTTTCTTT. It codes for CATSDPVKGRAFF.

This clonotype was counted at least ten times. This chain uses TRBV7-8 with TRBJ2-3, with D perhaps TRBD2 (5 bases). The CDR3 is made up of 15 amino acids. Germline V gives CDR1 SGHVS, CDR2 FQNEAQ. Trimming stripped 5 bases from V and 1 base from J, with 13 bases between. In nucleotides, the CDR3 is TGTGCCAGCAGCCCAGGACTCGGTCGCACAGATACGCAGTATTTT. Residues: CASSPGLGRTDTQYF. Combining the CDR3 with reference TRBV7-8 and TRBJ2-3 gives the whole variable domain GAGVSQSPRYKVAKRGQDVALRCDPISGHVSLFWYQQALGQGPEFLTYFQNEAQLDKSGLPSDRFFAERPEGSVSTLKIQRTQQEDSAVYLCASSPGLGRTDTQYFGPGTRLTVL.

The chain is built from TRBV6-2 or TRBV6-3 and TRBJ2-7; 9 nucleotides match TRBD1. Germline V gene data show CDR1 as MNHEY and CDR2 as SVGEGT. The CDR3 runs 16 residues. Trimming removed 2 bases from V and 6 bases from J; junction bases left unmatched: 11. The CDR3 loop reads CASSYPLGQGPSEQYF. Written as DNA, the CDR3 is TGTGCCAGCAGTTACCCCCTCGGACAGGGGCCGTCCGAGCAGTACTTC.

The chain recombines TRBV6-5 with TRBJ1-6, with TRBD1 identical over 8 bases. Germline V gene sequence: CDR1 MNHEY, CDR2 SVGAGI. The CDR3 covers 15 residues. The V segment lost 1 base and the J segment 9 bases; nucleotides outside the gene matches: 5. As DNA, the CDR3 is TGTGCCAGCAGTTACTTAACAGGGGGAGTTTCACCCCTCCACTTT. Translating gives CASSYLTGGVSPLHF.

The V call is TRBV6-1, the J call TRBJ2-7; D may correspond to TRBD1 or TRBD2 (7 bases each). Between the trimmed V and J ends, which lost 7 bases and 2 bases, there was a span of 18 bases. This CDR3 is built from 15 residues. CDR1 and CDR2 from the germline V gene are MNHNS and SASEGT. The CDR3 here is CASTQEAGGAYEQYF. The CDR3 DNA follows: TGTGCCAGCACCCAGGAGGCAGGGGGGGCCTACGAGCAGTACTTC.

Ten or more counts support this clonotype. V is TRBV28 and J is TRBJ1-2; D not resolved. The V and J ends lost 2 bases and 4 bases respectively, with 5 bases between them. Germline V gives CDR1 MDHEN, CDR2 SYDVKM. This CDR3 is 12 amino acids long. This CDR3 is CASSLLSYGYTF. The CDR3 DNA is TGTGCCAGCAGTTTACTCAGCTATGGCTACACCTTC.

This clonotype was detected ten times or more. The rearrangement links TRBV3-1 to TRBJ2-5; TRBD2 matches at 14 bases. The trim removed 2 bases at V and 5 bases at J, leaving 4 bases unmatched. Germline V lookup: CDR1 LGHDT, CDR2 YNNKEL (reference sequence). The CDR3 sequence is 16 residues long. CDR3 nucleotides: TGTGCCAGCAGCCAACAGACTAGCGGGGGGGCTGAGACCCAGTACTTC. Amino acid sequence: CASSQQTSGGAETQYF.

This clonotype showed up just once. V gene TRBV12-3 or TRBV12-4 combines with J gene TRBJ1-1; D unclear. This CDR3 region has 14 residues. V was shortened by 7 bases and J by 5 bases, with 17 bases between the two germline ends. The CDR3 reads CASTLSLSGTEAFF. The CDR3 DNA is TGTGCCAGCACCCTCAGCCTTAGTGGGACTGAAGCTTTCTTT.

In this sample, this clonotype turned up many times. The V and J genes are TRBV20-1 and TRBJ1-1, with D unclear. Trimming took off 4 bases at V and 0 bases at J, with 9 bases between the two ends. Germline CDR1 is DFQATT and CDR2 is SNEGSKA (reference sequence). The CDR3 is 13 amino acids. The CDR3 DNA reads TGCAGTGCTAATGAACAGATGAACACTGAAGCTTTCTTT. Its translation: CSANEQMNTEAFF.

This clonotype has only one observation. The chain combines TRBV6-1 with TRBJ1-6, with D possibly being TRBD1 (6 bases). This CDR3 is built from 16 residues. Deletions cut 8 bases from V and 1 base from J, with 15 bases between. Germline V gives CDR1 MNHNS, CDR2 SASEGT. CDR3 protein: CASRKRRGSYNSPLHF. The CDR3 DNA is TGTGCCAGCCGCAAGCGGAGGGGGTCCTATAATTCACCCCTCCACTTT.

Ten or more counts support this clonotype. The genes are TRBV11-3 and TRBJ2-7; unclear D gene. V gave up 5 bases and J gave up 2 bases, with 16 bases separating them. The CDR3 is 15 residues long. Germline V gives CDR1 SGHNT, CDR2 YENEEA. The CDR3 bases are TGTGCCAGCAGCCCATCCCTTTCCAAGCCCTACGAGCAGTACTTC. It encodes CASSPSLSKPYEQYF.

In its sample, this clonotype was seen many times. V gene TRBV6-5 combines with J gene TRBJ1-1; 7 nucleotides agree with TRBD1. CDR3 length equals 12 residues. Germline trimming cut 11 bases from V and 3 bases from J; bases unmatched to any gene: 6. Germline V gene lookup returns CDR1 MNHEY and CDR2 SVGAGI. CDR3: CAYSTGDTEAFF. For the CDR3, the DNA is TGTGCCTATTCAACAGGGGACACTGAAGCTTTCTTT.

This clonotype was seen repeatedly, ten times or more. The chain recombines TRBV18 with TRBJ2-4; D gene uncertain. The V end lost 3 bases, the J end lost 3 bases, and 6 bases lay between the germline ends. Germline CDR1 is KGHSH and CDR2 is LQKENI. The CDR3 is 13 amino acids. CDR3 DNA sequence: TGTGCCAGCTCACCTTATGACAAAAACATTCAGTACTTC. Translating it yields CASSPYDKNIQYF.

The chain combines TRBV7-2 with TRBJ1-1; D gene uncertain. Germline CDR1 and CDR2: SGHTA and FQGNSA. This CDR3 comprises 13 residues. V lost 7 bases to trimming and J lost 1 base, with 10 bases between them. Written as DNA, the CDR3 is TGTGCCAGCACCCCAGAAGGGAACACTGAAGCTTTCTTT. It codes for CASTPEGNTEAFF.

This clonotype occurred many times. The chain joins TRBV12-3 or TRBV12-4 to TRBJ2-7, with D tentatively TRBD2 (6 bases). The CDR3 spans 14 residues. Trimming removed 1 base at V and 0 bases at J, with 7 bases between. The CDR3 DNA sequence: TGTGCCAGCAGTTTAGGCGGGAACTCCTACGAGCAGTACTTC. It is translated as CASSLGGNSYEQYF.

In its sample, this clonotype was seen many times. The rearrangement uses TRBV6-2 or TRBV6-3 and TRBJ1-5, with TRBD1 matching 8 bases. J was trimmed by 1 base and V by 2 bases; bases with no gene match: 1. Germline V lookup: CDR1 MNHEY, CDR2 SVGEGT. The CDR3 spans 15 residues. Here the CDR3 reads CASSYQGASNQPQHF. Here the CDR3 DNA reads TGTGCCAGCAGTTACCAGGGGGCAAGCAATCAGCCCCAGCATTTT.